This is a list of T cell receptor beta chains from one sample in a study of control samples from healthy donors and cancer patients. Only in-frame clones appear in the TCRdb table, and some are missing; sequencing was by immunoSEQ multiplex PCR. The data show 150,000 or so clones, about 90% seen once. Sample: blood. The receptor set was obtained from a woman aged 25 to 39 in good health. The CDR3 runs from the conserved cysteine through the conserved F or W. The D gene is left open where the match is weak. Size values are once, few and many counts, or a class for expanded clones, and some rows have none.

d_call	clone_size	v_call	j_call	cdr3_nt	cdr3_aa
TRBD2	NA	TRBV19	TRBJ2-6	TGTGCCAGTACCCCAGCGGGAGCGTCTGGGGCCAACGTCCTGACTTTC	CASTPAGASGANVLTF
TRBD1	NA	TRBV14	TRBJ2-7	TGTGCCAGCAGCCAAGACTGGGACAGGAGCCACGAGCAGTACTTC	CASSQDWDRSHEQYF
NA	NA	TRBV6-2/TRBV6-3	TRBJ2-5	TGTGCCAGCAGTCATGATGGACGCGAGTTCCAAGAGACCCAGTACTTC	CASSHDGREFQETQYF
NA	NA	TRBV15	TRBJ2-2	TGTGCCACCAGCAGAGAAGGCGGGTTGGGCGGCGACACCGGGGAGCTGTTTTTT	CATSREGGLGGDTGELFF
TRBD2	NA	TRBV4-1	TRBJ2-1	TGCGCCAGCAGCCCTTATTCGGGACTAGCAACCAATGAGCAGTTCTTC	CASSPYSGLATNEQFF
NA	once	TRBV24-1	TRBJ2-2	TGTGCCACCAGTGATGGGACGGCTACCGGGGAGCTGTTTTTT	CATSDGTATGELFF
NA	NA	TRBV24-1	TRBJ2-1	TGTGCCACCATGCGGGGCCATGAGCAGTTCTTC	CATMRGHEQFF
NA	NA	TRBV28	TRBJ1-5	TGTGCCAGCAGTTGGGGCAGGGACCATCAGCCCCAGCATTTT	CASSWGRDHQPQHF
NA	NA	TRBV3-1/TRBV3-2	TRBJ2-4	TGTGCCAGCAGCCCCTGGGCGACTGGGCTAGCCAAAAACATTCAGTACTTC	CASSPWATGLAKNIQYF
NA	NA	TRBV18	TRBJ2-7	TGTGCCAGCTCAACGGCAGTTCTTCCCGAGCAGTACTTC	CASSTAVLPEQYF
TRBD2	NA	TRBV10-3	TRBJ2-7	TGTGCCATCAGTATGGGGGGGTTGGAGTACTTC	CAISMGGLEYF
NA	NA	TRBV12-3/TRBV12-4	TRBJ2-5	TGTGCCAGCAGTTTAGACCCCTTGGAGACCCAGTACTTC	CASSLDPLETQYF
NA	NA	TRBV19	TRBJ2-5	TGTGCCAGTAGCTCTCTAGCGAGGGAGACCCAGTACTTC	CASSSLARETQYF
NA	NA	TRBV25-1	TRBJ1-2	TGTGCCAGCAGCCGCCCCACAGGTCCCTATGGCTACACCTTC	CASSRPTGPYGYTF
NA	NA	TRBV21-1	TRBJ2-5	TGTGCCAGCACCCCTGAGCCGGAGACCCAGTACTTC	CASTPEPETQYF
NA	NA	TRBV7-9	TRBJ2-3	TGTGCCAGCAGCTTAGGGGCAGATACGCAGTATTTT	CASSLGADTQYF
NA	once	TRBV24-1	TRBJ1-1	TGTGCCACCAGTGATCGAGCGAACACTGAAGCTTTCTTT	CATSDRANTEAFF